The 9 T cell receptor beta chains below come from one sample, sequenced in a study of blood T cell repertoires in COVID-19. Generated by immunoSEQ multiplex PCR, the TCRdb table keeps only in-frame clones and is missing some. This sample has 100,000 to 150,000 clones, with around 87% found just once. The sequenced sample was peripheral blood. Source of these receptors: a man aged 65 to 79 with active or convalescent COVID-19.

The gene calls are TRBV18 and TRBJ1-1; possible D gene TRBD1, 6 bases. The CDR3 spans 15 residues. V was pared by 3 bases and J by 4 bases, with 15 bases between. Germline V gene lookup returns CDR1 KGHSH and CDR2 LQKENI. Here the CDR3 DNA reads TGTGCCAGCTCACCCACCCCGCGAGGGGGCACTGAAGCTTTCTTT. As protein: CASSPTPRGGTEAFF.

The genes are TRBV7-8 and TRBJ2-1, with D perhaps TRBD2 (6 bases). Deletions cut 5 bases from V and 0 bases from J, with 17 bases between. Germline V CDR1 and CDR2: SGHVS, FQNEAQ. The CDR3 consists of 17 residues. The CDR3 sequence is CASSHSGPQSSYNEQFF. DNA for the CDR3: TGTGCCAGCAGCCATAGCGGACCTCAGAGCTCCTACAATGAGCAGTTCTTC.

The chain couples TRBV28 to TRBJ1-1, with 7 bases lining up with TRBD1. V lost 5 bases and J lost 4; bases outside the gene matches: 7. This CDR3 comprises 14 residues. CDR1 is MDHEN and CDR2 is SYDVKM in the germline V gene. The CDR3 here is CASSAPDRITEAFF. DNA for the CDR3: TGTGCCAGCAGTGCCCCGGACAGGATCACTGAAGCTTTCTTT. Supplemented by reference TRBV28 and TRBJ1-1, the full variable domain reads DVKVTQSSRYLVKRTGEKVFLECVQDMDHENMFWYRQDPGLGLRLIYFSYDVKMKEKGDIPEGYSVSREKKERFSLILESASTNQTSMYLCASSAPDRITEAFFGQGTRLTVV.

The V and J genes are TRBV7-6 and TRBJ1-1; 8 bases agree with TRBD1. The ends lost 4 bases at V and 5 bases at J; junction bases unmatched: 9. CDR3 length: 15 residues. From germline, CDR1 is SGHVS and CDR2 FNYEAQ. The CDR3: CASSSATGAITEAFF. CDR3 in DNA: TGTGCCAGCAGCTCTGCGACAGGGGCGATTACTGAAGCTTTCTTT.

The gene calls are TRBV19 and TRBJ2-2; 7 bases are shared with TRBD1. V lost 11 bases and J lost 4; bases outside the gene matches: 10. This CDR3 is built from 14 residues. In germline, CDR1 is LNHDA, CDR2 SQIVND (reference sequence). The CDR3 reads CAVGTVGGTGELFF. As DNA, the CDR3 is TGTGCCGTTGGGACAGTGGGCGGCACCGGGGAGCTGTTTTTT.

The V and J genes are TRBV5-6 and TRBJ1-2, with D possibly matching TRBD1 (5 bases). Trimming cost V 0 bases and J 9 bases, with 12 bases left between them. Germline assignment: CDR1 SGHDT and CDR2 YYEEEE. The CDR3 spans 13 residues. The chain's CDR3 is CASSLAGGASYTF. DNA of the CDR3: TGTGCCAGCAGCTTGGCAGGTGGGGCGAGCTACACCTTC.

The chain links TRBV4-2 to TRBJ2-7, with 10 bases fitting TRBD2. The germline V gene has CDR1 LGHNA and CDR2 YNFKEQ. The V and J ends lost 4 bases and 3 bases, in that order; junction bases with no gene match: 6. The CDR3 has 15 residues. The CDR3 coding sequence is TGTGCCAGCAGCCCCCTAGCGGGAGAGGACTACGAGCAGTACTTC. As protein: CASSPLAGEDYEQYF.

The CDR3 DNA sequence: TGTGCCTGGAGTGTACGGGACAGGGATACCGGGGAGCTGTTTTTT. Translated: CAWSVRDRDTGELFF. The chain carries TRBV30 and TRBJ2-2, with 9 bases lining up with TRBD1. The V gene's germline CDR1 is GTSNPN and CDR2 SVGIG (reference sequence). V was pared by 0 bases and J by 5 bases, with 4 bases of the junction left unmatched. This CDR3 is 15 amino acids long.

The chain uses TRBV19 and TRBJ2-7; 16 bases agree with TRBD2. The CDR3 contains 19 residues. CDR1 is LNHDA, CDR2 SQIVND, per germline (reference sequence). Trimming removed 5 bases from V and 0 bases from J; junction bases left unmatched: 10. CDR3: CASSLRRGTSGRASYEQYF. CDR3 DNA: TGTGCCAGTAGTCTAAGACGCGGGACTAGCGGGAGGGCCTCCTACGAGCAGTACTTC.